Below are 18 T cell receptor beta chains sequenced from a single sample in a study of blood T cell repertoires in COVID-19. Here immunoSEQ multiplex PCR was the method, and the copy in TCRdb shows in-frame clones only, minus some. The sample carries around 100,000 clones, 70% to 90% recorded once. Sequenced material: peripheral blood. The receptors stem from a man aged 50 or older with active or convalescent COVID-19.

V and J are TRBV6-5 and TRBJ2-3; 12 nucleotides match TRBD2. The V segment lost 6 bases and the J segment 6 bases; nucleotides outside the gene matches: 7. The CDR3 loop spans 15 amino acids. Germline V lookup: CDR1 MNHEY, CDR2 SVGAGI. The CDR3 region has the DNA TGTGCCAGCAGAGTAGGGCTAGCGGGAGGGGATACGCAGTATTTT. Protein sequence: CASRVGLAGGDTQYF.

This chain joins TRBV24-1 and TRBJ1-2; D perhaps matches TRBD1 (6 bases). The CDR3 spans 17 residues. Trimming shortened V by 4 bases and J by 4 bases, and 21 bases separated the two germline ends. Germline CDR1 is KGHDR and CDR2 is SFDVKD. The CDR3 region is CATSDPSTGTGSYGYTF. The CDR3 region has the DNA TGTGCCACCAGTGACCCTTCAACAGGGACCGGAAGCTATGGCTACACCTTC.

The V and J genes are TRBV10-1 and TRBJ2-2, with 7 bases that match TRBD1. The CDR3 is 12 residues long. The germline V gene has CDR1 WNHNN and CDR2 SYGVQD (reference sequence). Losses at the gene ends were 6 bases for V and 6 bases for J; bases not matched to a gene: 1. Written as DNA, the CDR3 is TGCGCCAGCAGCACAGGGGCCGGGGAGCTGTTTTTT. Protein sequence: CASSTGAGELFF.

The V and J genes are TRBV29-1 and TRBJ2-5; 7 bases agree with TRBD2. After removal of 4 bases from V and 1 base from J, the junction contained 6 bases not matched to a gene. Germline V CDR1 and CDR2: SQVTM, ANQGSEA. CDR3 size: 14 residues. Here the CDR3 DNA reads TGCAGCGTTGTTGGGAGGGCTCTCCAAGAGACCCAGTACTTC. Encoded protein: CSVVGRALQETQYF.

V is TRBV19 and J is TRBJ2-7; 8 positions match TRBD1. The germline gives CDR1 LNHDA, CDR2 SQIVND (reference sequence). The trim removed 5 bases at V and 0 bases at J, leaving 6 bases unmatched. This CDR3 is 15 amino acids long. The CDR3 DNA is TGTGCCAGTAGTCCGCCGGGACAGGACTCCTACGAGCAGTACTTC. This encodes CASSPPGQDSYEQYF.

The rearrangement uses TRBV3-1 (or the pseudogene TRBV3-2) and TRBJ1-2; TRBD1 agrees at 8 bases. The CDR3 loop spans 14 amino acids. Per germline, CDR1 LGHDT and CDR2 YNNKEL (reference sequence). Trimming took 7 bases from V and 9 from J; bases not matched to a gene: 13. CDR3 nucleotide sequence: TGTGCCAGCATGTCACAGGGGGTCGAAGGGAGCTACACCTTC. Translating gives CASMSQGVEGSYTF.

The J gene is TRBJ2-7, the V gene TRBV25-1; a possible D gene is TRBD2 (6 bases). The V and J ends lost 3 bases and 4 bases respectively, with 13 bases between them. The germline V gene encodes CDR1 MGHDK and CDR2 SYGVNS. There are 14 residues in the CDR3. CDR3 loop: CASSEGGIDYEQYF. For the CDR3, the DNA is TGTGCCAGCAGTGAGGGGGGAATCGATTACGAGCAGTACTTC.

The CDR3 protein is CASSYPSAGGSYEQYF. CDR3 nucleotide sequence: TGTGCCAGCAGTTACCCCTCAGCAGGGGGTTCGTACGAGCAGTACTTC. The rearrangement links TRBV6-5 to TRBJ2-7; the match to TRBD1 covers 7 bases. Germline V gene data show CDR1 as MNHEY and CDR2 as SVGAGI. This CDR3 has 16 amino acids. V dropped 2 bases and J dropped 4; count of bases not matched to a gene: 11.

The chain recombines TRBV5-4 with TRBJ1-1; tentatively, D is TRBD1 (5 bases). Germline V gene sequence: CDR1 SGHNT, CDR2 YYREEE (reference sequence). Trimming took off 4 bases at V and 5 bases at J, with 15 bases between the two ends. CDR3 length: 14 residues. The CDR3 region has the DNA TGTGCCAGCAGCGGGGGGACCGGGGGGACTGAAGCTTTCTTT. Its translation is CASSGGTGGTEAFF.

This chain uses TRBV5-6 with TRBJ2-5; maybe TRBD2 (5 bases). Trimming pared 4 bases from V and 5 bases from J, leaving 21 bases between. This CDR3 has 16 residues. Looked up from germline, CDR1 is SGHDT and CDR2 is YYEEEE. This CDR3 is CASSAGSLTRGETQYF. The CDR3 nucleotides read TGTGCCAGCAGCGCCGGGTCTCTAACACGCGGGGAGACCCAGTACTTC.

V gene TRBV6-6 combines with J gene TRBJ2-5; TRBD2 is a possible D gene (5 bases). V lost 5 bases, J lost 3 bases, and 10 bases lay in between. The CDR3 runs to 13 residues. The germline V gene encodes CDR1 MNHNY and CDR2 SVGAGI (reference sequence). CDR3: CASSTRGEETQYF. In DNA, the CDR3 is TGTGCCAGCAGTACCCGGGGAGAAGAGACCCAGTACTTC.

This chain joins TRBV7-8 and TRBJ1-2; D not certain. This CDR3 region has 14 residues. With 3 bases removed from V and 4 bases from J, the gap between germline ends came to 12 bases. Germline V gene sequence: CDR1 SGHVS, CDR2 FQNEAQ. The DNA for the CDR3 is TGTGCCAGCAGCTTTAGTGAGGGTATCTATGGCTACACCTTC. This gives the protein CASSFSEGIYGYTF.

The chain employs TRBV5-4 and TRBJ2-3; a possible D gene is TRBD2 (6 bases). The germline V gene encodes CDR1 SGHNT and CDR2 YYREEE (reference sequence). The V gene lost 4 bases and the J gene lost 0 bases, with 12 bases spanning the gap. This CDR3 has 15 amino acids. For the CDR3, the DNA is TGTGCCAGCAGCCTAGTAGCGGCTAGCACAGATACGCAGTATTTT. Translated, it gives CASSLVAASTDTQYF.

In this sample, this clone turned up once. The chain couples TRBV24-1 to TRBJ2-4; 8 bases agree with TRBD1. Germline V gene sequence: CDR1 KGHDR, CDR2 SFDVKD. V trimming: 4 bases; J trimming: 6 bases; junction bases outside the gene matches: 4. This CDR3 is 14 amino acids long. In DNA form, the CDR3 reads TGTGCCACCAGTGACCCGGGACAGGCAAACATTCAGTACTTC. It yields the protein CATSDPGQANIQYF.

The chain employs TRBV30 and TRBJ2-5; D uncertain. This CDR3 has 15 residues. In germline, CDR1 is GTSNPN, CDR2 SVGIG (reference sequence). Trimming took 1 base from V and 4 from J, leaving 16 bases between them. The DNA of the CDR3 is TGTGCCTGGAGTGAGGAGATGGGTCCGCTAGAGACCCAGTACTTC. This translates into CAWSEEMGPLETQYF.

The chain combines TRBV6-5 with TRBJ1-2; D is perhaps TRBD1 (5 bases). This CDR3 has 15 amino acids. Trimming removed 3 bases from V and 8 bases from J, with 19 bases in between. Germline CDR1 is MNHEY and CDR2 is SVGAGI. This CDR3 reads CASSYGGGVTKGYTF. DNA of the CDR3: TGTGCCAGCAGTTATGGTGGAGGGGTAACGAAAGGCTACACCTTC.

This CDR3 is CASSLTIQGWDYGYTF. The CDR3 coding sequence is TGTGCCAGCTCACTTACAATCCAGGGCTGGGACTATGGCTACACCTTC. The chain links TRBV18 to TRBJ1-2, with a tentative D call TRBD1 (5 bases). Germline lookup yields CDR1 KGHSH and CDR2 LQKENI. This CDR3 comprises 16 residues. Deletions cut 4 bases from V and 3 bases from J, with 18 bases between.

The V call is TRBV27, the J call TRBJ1-3; TRBD1 is a possible D gene (6 bases). Trimming shortened V by 8 bases and J by 8 bases, and 13 bases separated the two germline ends. Germline CDR1 and CDR2: MNHEY and SMNVEV (reference sequence). The CDR3 is 12 residues long. The CDR3 DNA reads as TGTGCCAGCTACAGGGCAACAGACACCATATATTTT. Amino acids: CASYRATDTIYF.